This TCR beta chain was captured by sequencing in a study of T cell repertoires in cytomegalovirus infection. Study-wide background: Public TCR beta signatures marked donors with CMV infection and the matching HLA.

TCRdb re-called the reads through MiXCR, storing one row per CDR3 protein. Counted here are more than 150,000 distinct CDR3 sequences, roughly 19% occurring once; the ten biggest clones make up approximately 3%. In this sample, this clonotype turned up many times. The germline V gene has CDR1 SGHVS and CDR2 FNYEAQ. Trimming left V 1 base short and J 9 bases short, with 10 bases between. The CDR3 extends over 14 amino acids. Sequenced sample: PBMCs. The V gene is TRBV7-6, the J gene TRBJ1-6; unclear D gene. The sequence derives from a human donor in good health (CMV status not recorded). Some clones in this sample may be carry-over from other donors' samples. The CDR3 DNA is TGTGCCAGCAGCTTAGGGGGTCTCGGTTCACCCCTCCACTTT. Protein product: CASSLGGLGSPLHF.